The 20 T cell receptor beta chains given below trace back to one sample, sequenced in a study of blood T cell repertoires in COVID-19. The method was immunoSEQ multiplex PCR; TCRdb's version includes in-frame clones alone and lacks a portion of them. The profile shows under 250,000 clones, around 88% of them singletons. The sample was peripheral blood. Receptor source: a woman aged 30 to 39 with COVID-19, enrolled during active disease.

The table lists this clone with a few counts. The genes are TRBV24-1 and TRBJ2-1; 7 bases are a match to TRBD1. CDR1 KGHDR and CDR2 SFDVKD come from the germline V gene. The CDR3 is 14 residues long. V lost 4 bases to trimming and J lost 4 bases; unmatched junction nucleotides: 3. Here the CDR3 reads CATSDLTGYNEQFF. CDR3 coding DNA: TGTGCCACCAGTGACCTGACAGGGTACAATGAGCAGTTCTTC.

CDR3 bases: TGTGCCAGCAGCTTAGATCGGGGGGGAGGGCTAAAAGAGCAGTTCTTC. Translating it yields CASSLDRGGGLKEQFF. This chain links TRBV11-3 with TRBJ2-1; 8 nucleotides line up with TRBD2. This CDR3 comprises 16 residues. J lost 10 bases, V lost 0 bases, and 11 bases had no gene match. Germline V gives CDR1 SGHNT, CDR2 YENEEA. The entire variable domain, with the rest obtained from reference TRBV11-3 and TRBJ2-1, is as follows: EAGVVQSPRYKIIEKKQPVAFWCNPISGHNTLYWYLQNLGQGPELLIRYENEEAVDDSQLPKDRFSAERLKGVDSTLKIQPAELGDSAVYLCASSLDRGGGLKEQFFGPGTRLTVL.

The sample holds one count of this clone. The J gene is TRBJ2-7, the V gene TRBV5-1, with 10 bases that match TRBD1. Germline loops: CDR1 SGHRS, CDR2 YFSETQ. The CDR3 is 14 amino acids. V lost 4 bases to trimming and J lost 3 bases; unmatched junction nucleotides: 4. CDR3 region: CASSKDRGFYEQYV. For the CDR3, the DNA is TGCGCCAGCAGCAAGGACAGGGGGTTCTACGAGCAGTACGTC.

The rearrangement uses TRBV2 and TRBJ2-2; D might be TRBD1 (5 bases). Germline loops: CDR1 SNHLY, CDR2 FYNNEI. V lost 5 bases to trimming and J lost 2 bases, with 12 bases between them. The CDR3 sequence is 15 residues long. For the CDR3, the DNA is TGTGCCAGCAGTCTCCCTCAGGGAAACACCGGGGAGCTGTTTTTT. It is translated as CASSLPQGNTGELFF.

This chain joins TRBV7-2 and TRBJ1-1, with 7 bases matching TRBD1. The length of the CDR3 is 15 residues. V gave up 4 bases and J gave up 2 bases; unmatched junction bases: 7. Germline-derived CDR1 and CDR2 are SGHTA and FQGNSA. The CDR3 sequence: CASSSLDRANTEAFF. The CDR3 region has the DNA TGTGCCAGCAGCTCCCTCGACAGGGCAAACACTGAAGCTTTCTTT.

The rearrangement links TRBV7-2 to TRBJ1-4, with a weak D call TRBD1 (5 bases). CDR3 length: 17 amino acids. From germline, CDR1 is SGHTA and CDR2 FQGNSA. V shed 1 base and J shed 3 bases, with 15 bases lying between them. The CDR3 region has the DNA TGTGCCAGCAGCTTAGAATATCAGGGTAAAGCTAATGAAAAACTGTTTTTT. This translates into CASSLEYQGKANEKLFF.

The rearrangement joins TRBV5-1 to TRBJ2-1, with a weak D call TRBD1 (5 bases). Trimming took 7 bases from V and 8 from J, leaving 13 bases between them. CDR1 is SGHRS and CDR2 is YFSETQ in the germline V gene. The CDR3 runs to 12 residues. DNA for the CDR3: TGCGCCAGCGGATGGATGGGGCATGAGCAGTTCTTC. Amino acids: CASGWMGHEQFF.

This sequence joins TRBV28 and TRBJ1-2; D not resolved. V gave up 7 bases and J gave up 6 bases, with 12 bases separating them. Germline V CDR1 and CDR2: MDHEN, SYDVKM. The CDR3 has 12 amino acids. For the CDR3, the DNA is TGTGCCAGCACCGGAATGAGGGATGGCTACACCTTC. Protein product: CASTGMRDGYTF.

This rearrangement joins TRBV6-2 or TRBV6-3 to TRBJ1-5, with no clear D. This CDR3 has 14 residues. With 2 bases removed from V and 4 bases from J, the gap between germline ends came to 9 bases. Germline-derived CDR1 and CDR2 are MNHEY and SVGEGT. CDR3: CASSYVGGNQPQHF. The CDR3 nucleotides are TGTGCCAGCAGTTACGTCGGCGGAAATCAGCCCCAGCATTTT.

The V and J genes are TRBV6-1 and TRBJ1-4; D is undetermined. The CDR3 covers 15 residues. The germline CDR1 and CDR2 sequences are MNHNS and SASEGT. V lost 2 bases and J 2 bases, leaving 9 bases between the germline ends. The CDR3 region has the DNA TGTGCCAGCAGTGAATGGGGAGGGACTAATGAAAAACTGTTTTTT. It is translated as CASSEWGGTNEKLFF.

The chain recombines TRBV4-1 with TRBJ2-3; weak D call: TRBD2 (6 bases). Deletions cut 1 base from V and 3 bases from J, with 17 bases between. This CDR3 region has 17 residues. CDR1 is MGHRA, CDR2 YSYEKL, per germline. The CDR3 DNA reads as TGCGCCAGCAGCCAAGTCTCGCTAGCGATGGCGACAGATACGCAGTATTTT. This codes for CASSQVSLAMATDTQYF.

The chain uses TRBV5-4 and TRBJ2-3; 15 positions agree with TRBD2. After removal of 4 bases from V and 4 bases from J, the junction contained 10 bases not matched to a gene. The CDR3 sequence is 18 residues long. Germline CDR1 is SGHNT and CDR2 is YYREEE (reference sequence). Here the CDR3 reads CASSPGGLAGGGSDTQYF. CDR3 coding DNA: TGTGCCAGCAGCCCCGGGGGACTAGCGGGGGGAGGGTCAGATACGCAGTATTTT.

A single count supports this clone. The chain recombines TRBV28 with TRBJ1-5; D is unclear. CDR3 size: 11 residues. The V gene's germline CDR1 is MDHEN and CDR2 SYDVKM. V gave up 6 bases and J gave up 9 bases, with 9 bases separating them. CDR3 amino acids: CASSGVGPQHF. DNA for the CDR3: TGTGCCAGCAGCGGAGTTGGGCCCCAGCATTTT.

V gene TRBV15 combines with J gene TRBJ2-1, with 9 nucleotides matching TRBD2. V lost 0 bases and J lost 9; bases outside the gene matches: 6. This CDR3 is built from 15 residues. Per the germline V gene, CDR1 is LNHNV and CDR2 is YYDKDF (reference sequence). The CDR3 nucleotides read TGTGCCACCAGCAGAGATATCGAGCGGGGGGTTGAGCAGTTCTTC. Protein sequence: CATSRDIERGVEQFF. Full variable domain (rest looked up from reference TRBV15 and TRBJ2-1): DAMVIQNPRYQVTQFGKPVTLSCSQTLNHNVMYWYQQKSSQAPKLLFHYYDKDFNNEADTPDNFQSRRPNTSFCFLDIRSPGLGDTAMYLCATSRDIERGVEQFFGPGTRLTVL.

This chain uses TRBV27 with TRBJ1-5; a possible D gene is TRBD1 (5 bases). Germline V gene data show CDR1 as MNHEY and CDR2 as SMNVEV (reference sequence). V lost 2 bases and J 4 bases, leaving 12 bases between the germline ends. The CDR3 is 15 amino acids. The CDR3 loop reads CASSLAGRGNQPQHF. The CDR3 coding sequence is TGTGCCAGCAGTTTAGCAGGGAGGGGTAATCAGCCCCAGCATTTT.

V is TRBV7-2 and J is TRBJ2-3, with D possibly TRBD2 on 6 matching bases. The CDR3 is made up of 17 amino acids. The germline CDR1 and CDR2 sequences are SGHTA and FQGNSA. Trimming cost V 0 bases and J 5 bases, with 18 bases left between them. The CDR3 protein is CASSLAFGTPGLDTQYF. In DNA form, the CDR3 reads TGTGCCAGCAGCTTAGCGTTCGGGACTCCCGGTTTAGATACGCAGTATTTT. Full variable domain (rest looked up from reference TRBV7-2 and TRBJ2-3): GAGVSQSPSNKVTEKGKDVELRCDPISGHTALYWYRQSLGQGLEFLIYFQGNSAPDKSGLPSDRFSAERTGGSVSTLTIQRTQQEDSAVYLCASSLAFGTPGLDTQYFGPGTRLTVL.

J is TRBJ1-3 and V is TRBV2, with TRBD1 matching over 8 bases. The trim removed 6 bases at V and 7 bases at J, leaving 8 bases unmatched. The CDR3 has 14 residues. The germline V gene has CDR1 SNHLY and CDR2 FYNNEI. CDR3 in amino acids: CASSLDRGPNTIYF. In DNA, the CDR3 is TGTGCCAGCAGCCTCGACAGGGGACCTAACACCATATATTTT.

This sequence joins TRBV2 and TRBJ2-2; 8 bases line up with TRBD1. The CDR3 contains 15 residues. The germline gives CDR1 SNHLY, CDR2 FYNNEI. The junction had 5 bases not matched to a gene; V was cut back by 6 bases and J by 2 bases. The CDR3 region is CASRPAGGNTGELFF. CDR3 DNA sequence: TGTGCCAGCAGGCCGGCAGGGGGCAACACCGGGGAGCTGTTTTTT.

The chain joins TRBV28 to TRBJ1-2, with D possibly matching TRBD1 (5 bases). V was shortened by 6 bases and J by 6 bases, with 14 bases between the two germline ends. In germline, CDR1 is MDHEN, CDR2 SYDVKM. The CDR3 covers 13 residues. CDR3 DNA: TGTGCCAGCAGCCCGGCGGGGCGAGATGGCTACACCTTC. Translated, it gives CASSPAGRDGYTF.

This clone has a single count. The rearrangement links TRBV11-2 to TRBJ1-6; 7 nucleotides match TRBD1. Germline V gene lookup returns CDR1 SGHAT and CDR2 FQNNGV. This CDR3 comprises 14 residues. The trim removed 5 bases at V and 6 bases at J, leaving 4 bases unmatched. CDR3 DNA sequence: TGTGCCAGCAGCCCCGGGACAGTTAATTCACCCCTCCACTTT. Translation: CASSPGTVNSPLHF.